This T cell receptor beta chain was identified in a study of blood T cell repertoires in COVID-19. For the study at large: The United States, Italy and Spain were the sources of the acute and convalescent COVID-19 samples. Sources were T cells, B-cell-depleted T cells, or PBMCs; the material itself was cDNA or gDNA.

The CDR3 is made up of 16 amino acids. The V and J ends lost 0 bases and 5 bases, in that order; junction bases with no gene match: 7. CDR1 and CDR2 from the germline V gene are SGHRS and YFSETQ. How the authors handled the data: Estimates of nucleated cell counts were drawn from the amplification of reference gene primers. The table came from immunoSEQ multiplex PCR; TCRdb's copy has only in-frame clones and leaves some out. D and trimming come from the DNA, and the V and J calls and clone size come from that table. Among about 230,000 clones listed, 80% to 90% were seen once. The chain links TRBV5-1 to TRBJ2-2; the match to TRBD2 covers 7 bases. The TCR comes from a man aged 45-65 years with COVID-19, enrolled during active disease. The sample consisted of peripheral blood. CDR3 in amino acids: CASSLVGGSRTGELFF. DNA of the CDR3: TGCGCCAGCAGCTTGGTCGGCGGGAGTAGGACCGGGGAGCTGTTTTTT. Using reference TRBV5-1 and TRBJ2-2 for the parts outside the CDR3, the full variable domain is KAGVTQTPRYLIKTRGQQVTLSCSPISGHRSVSWYQQTPGQGLQFLFEYFSETQRNKGNFPGRFSGRQFSNSRSEMNVSTLELGDSALYLCASSLVGGSRTGELFFGEGSRLTVL.